The source of this T cell receptor (beta chain) is a study of blood T cell repertoires in COVID-19. On the study more broadly: Nucleic acid was either cDNA or gDNA, and it came from T cells, B-cell-depleted T cells, or PBMCs.

Source study methods: Amplified reference gene primers provided the basis for estimating nucleated cell counts. The method was immunoSEQ multiplex PCR; TCRdb's version includes in-frame clones alone and lacks a portion of them. V and J calls and clone size come straight from that table; D and trimming were deduced from the DNA. Of more than 140,000 clones in the sample, 70% to 90% are singletons; the top ten hold approximately 1.4%. V dropped 7 bases and J dropped 6; count of bases not matched to a gene: 8. The CDR3 is 13 amino acids. The V gene's germline CDR1 is SGHDT and CDR2 YYEEEE. The sample comprised peripheral blood. The clonotype comes from a woman between 55 and 75 years old with acute or convalescent COVID-19. The rearrangement uses TRBV5-6 and TRBJ2-7; TRBD1 aligns across 9 bases. CDR3 residues: CASENRGPGEQYF. In nucleotides, the CDR3 is TGTGCCAGCGAAAACAGGGGGCCTGGCGAGCAGTACTTC.